What follows are 11 T cell receptor beta chains derived from one specimen sequenced in a study of blood T cells in healthy people across ages. A J-beta primer mix and a sample-barcoded 5' primer were used in a second PCR of about 7 to 12 cycles. Via MiXCR, TCRdb re-called the 5' RACE reads, giving one row per CDR3 protein. The table lists about 670,000 distinct CDR3 sequences, 52% of them singletons. Sequenced sample: blood. Receptor source: a woman older than 75 in good health.

V usage is TRBV28 and J usage is TRBJ2-1, with no clear D. V lost 11 bases and J lost 6, with 11 bases in between. The length of the CDR3 is 11 residues. Germline loops: CDR1 MDHEN, CDR2 SYDVKM. CDR3 protein: CAGTSGNEQFF. In nucleotides, the CDR3 is TGTGCCGGCACGAGTGGCAATGAGCAGTTCTTC.

Many counts were recorded for this clonotype. The genes are TRBV12-3 or TRBV12-4 and TRBJ2-1; D not certain. The V and J ends lost 3 bases and 9 bases respectively, with 6 bases between them. This CDR3 has 11 residues. The CDR3 loop is CASSFVGEQFF. For the CDR3, the DNA is TGTGCCAGCAGTTTTGTGGGTGAGCAGTTCTTC.

Turning to this clonotype: A much larger clonotype is one base distant, so this may be a read error. The chain joins TRBV24-1 to TRBJ2-1; D is undetermined. The J call may not be correct, given that the DNA end is closer to TRBJ2-7. Germline V CDR1 and CDR2: KGHDR, SFDVKD. The CDR3 has 15 amino acids. The CDR3: CATSDPRRSYNEQYF. CDR3 DNA: TGTGCCACCAGTGACCCGAGGCGCTCCTACAATGAGCAGTACTTC.

The chain uses TRBV29-1 and TRBJ1-2; D gene uncertain. CDR1 and CDR2 from the germline V gene are SQVTM and ANQGSEA. V dropped 2 bases and J dropped 2 bases, with 6 bases sitting between them. The CDR3 runs 12 residues. CDR3: CSVESPNYGYTF. In DNA form, the CDR3 reads TGCAGCGTTGAAAGTCCGAACTATGGCTACACCTTC.

The CDR3 loop is CSVEDLGSLEQYF. The CDR3, as DNA: TGCAGCGTTGAAGACCTCGGATCCCTCGAGCAGTACTTC. This chain connects TRBV29-1 to TRBJ2-4, with unresolved D. Near its end, the DNA agrees better with TRBJ2-7, so the J call may be wrong. This CDR3 is 13 amino acids long. Germline values: CDR1 SQVTM, CDR2 ANQGSEA.

This chain joins TRBV30 and TRBJ2-3; D remains ambiguous. The germline V and J ends were trimmed by 2 bases and 4 bases, with 4 bases remaining between them. Germline loops: CDR1 GTSNPN, CDR2 SVGIG (reference sequence). The CDR3 contains 11 residues. The CDR3 DNA reads as TGTGCCTGGAGTCGTGCAGATACGCAGTATTTT. Protein product: CAWSRADTQYF.

Many counts were recorded for this clonotype. The rearrangement uses TRBV20-1 and TRBJ1-5; D gene ambiguous. V was shortened by 0 bases and J by 9 bases, with 9 bases between the two germline ends. The CDR3 length is 12 residues. CDR1 DFQATT and CDR2 SNEGSKA come from the germline V gene (reference sequence). CDR3 in DNA: TGCAGTGCTAGAGACGGTATTAGGCCCCAGCATTTT. The encoded protein is CSARDGIRPQHF.

CDR3 sequence: CASTRSGTGVLYNSPLHF. DNA of the CDR3: TGTGCCAGCACCCGTTCCGGGACAGGGGTACTTTATAATTCACCCCTCCACTTT. The chain couples TRBV11-2 to TRBJ1-6; 10 bases map to TRBD1. The V gene end was trimmed by 7 bases and the J gene end by 4 bases; junction bases not matched to a gene: 13. CDR3 length: 18 amino acids. Germline V gene lookup returns CDR1 SGHAT and CDR2 FQNNGV.

This clonotype was detected many times. The rearrangement links TRBV28 to TRBJ2-7; a weak D match, TRBD1 (5 bases). This CDR3 contains 11 residues. V was shortened by 8 bases and J by 5 bases, with 10 bases between the two germline ends. Germline V CDR1 and CDR2: MDHEN, SYDVKM. The CDR3 loop reads CASRRENEQYF. DNA for the CDR3: TGTGCCAGCCGCAGGGAAAACGAGCAGTACTTC.

This clonotype was detected only a few times. This chain joins TRBV12-3 or TRBV12-4 and TRBJ1-2; 7 bases match TRBD1. The CDR3 loop spans 15 amino acids. With V trimmed by 4 bases and J by 3 bases, 8 bases remained unmatched. The CDR3 nucleotides read TGTGCCAGCAGTTCCGGCTGCGGGACAGACTATGGCTACACCTTC. This translates into CASSSGCGTDYGYTF.

The chain recombines TRBV7-6 with TRBJ2-1; a possible D gene is TRBD2 (6 bases). CDR3 length: 13 residues. Trimming removed 2 bases at V and 7 bases at J, with 9 bases between. Germline V gene lookup returns CDR1 SGHVS and CDR2 FNYEAQ. CDR3: CASSLREVNEQFF. As DNA, the CDR3 is TGTGCCAGCAGCTTAAGGGAGGTTAATGAGCAGTTCTTC.